The next 13 T cell receptor beta chains were all read from a single sample in a study of shared clonotypes between healthy human individuals. Profiled with immunoSEQ multiplex PCR; TCRdb holds only in-frame clones, not every one. The sample lists over 2 million clones, 85% to 95% occurring once. Sequencing was performed on naive CD4+ T cells sorted from blood. The subset: CD45RA+ positively selected. The receptors stem from a man younger than 35 in good health.

The CDR3: CASSFFSGRAEETQYF. For the CDR3, the DNA is TGTGCCAGCAGTTTCTTTAGCGGGAGAGCTGAAGAGACCCAGTACTTC. The J gene is TRBJ2-5, the V gene TRBV5-4; the match to TRBD2 covers 9 bases. This CDR3 has 16 residues. V shed 5 bases and J 3 bases; nucleotides not matched to a gene: 11. CDR1 is SGHNT and CDR2 is YYREEE in the germline V gene (reference sequence).

The chain uses TRBV27 and TRBJ2-3; D remains unclear. The germline V gene has CDR1 MNHEY and CDR2 SMNVEV (reference sequence). Trimming stripped 8 bases from V and 4 bases from J, with 13 bases between. CDR3 length: 13 residues. The CDR3 nucleotides are TGTGCCAGCGGTGGAGAGATGGCAGATACGCAGTATTTT. Its protein is CASGGEMADTQYF.

The chain combines TRBV6-5 with TRBJ2-7, with a possible D match to TRBD1 (6 bases). This CDR3 contains 14 residues. V was pared by 6 bases and J by 2 bases, with 14 bases between. Germline values: CDR1 MNHEY, CDR2 SVGAGI. This chain's CDR3 is CASSPGVHTYEQYF. CDR3 DNA sequence: TGTGCCAGCAGCCCAGGGGTCCACACCTACGAGCAGTACTTC.

CDR3 protein: CAWSVRRGGLVDEQYF. For the CDR3, the DNA is TGTGCCTGGAGTGTAAGGAGGGGGGGTCTGGTGGACGAGCAGTACTTC. This chain connects TRBV30 to TRBJ2-7; maybe TRBD2 (7 bases). CDR1 GTSNPN and CDR2 SVGIG come from the germline V gene (reference sequence). This CDR3 comprises 16 residues. V lost 0 bases, J lost 5 bases, and 20 bases lay in between.

The gene calls are TRBV2 and TRBJ1-4; D may be TRBD1 (5 bases). The germline CDR1 and CDR2 sequences are SNHLY and FYNNEI. The V end was cut by 2 bases, the J end by 2 bases, with 9 bases between. The CDR3 has 15 amino acids. The CDR3 DNA reads as TGTGCCAGCAGTGAAATCCGGGGGACTAATGAAAAACTGTTTTTT. Translation gives CASSEIRGTNEKLFF. The variable domain in full, with the rest retrieved from reference TRBV2 and TRBJ1-4, is EPEVTQTPSHQVTQMGQEVILRCVPISNHLYFYWYRQILGQKVEFLVSFYNNEISEKSEIFDDQFSVERPDGSNFTLKIRSTKLEDSAMYFCASSEIRGTNEKLFFGSGTQLSVL.

V usage is TRBV28 and J usage is TRBJ1-1; D is uncertain. This CDR3 has 13 residues. Germline lookup yields CDR1 MDHEN and CDR2 SYDVKM. The V and J ends lost 7 bases and 9 bases respectively, with 18 bases between them. CDR3 in DNA: TGTGCCAGCATTGAGCGGATGAAGAGGAAAGCTTTCTTT. Amino acid sequence: CASIERMKRKAFF.

This sequence joins TRBV6-5 and TRBJ2-7; the match to TRBD1 covers 8 bases. The CDR3 extends over 14 amino acids. The junction had 9 bases not matched to a gene; V was cut back by 7 bases and J by 4 bases. CDR1 is MNHEY and CDR2 is SVGAGI in the germline V gene. Written as DNA, the CDR3 is TGTGCCAGCACCCGGGGGCAGGGGGCATACGAGCAGTACTTC. Translation: CASTRGQGAYEQYF.

The J gene is TRBJ1-1, the V gene TRBV4-1; D might be TRBD1 (6 bases). Trimming removed 2 bases at V and 5 bases at J, with 15 bases between. The germline V gene encodes CDR1 MGHRA and CDR2 YSYEKL. The CDR3 runs 15 residues. The CDR3 is CASSQPQGFRTEAFF. The CDR3 coding sequence is TGCGCCAGCAGCCAACCACAGGGTTTTCGGACTGAAGCTTTCTTT.

V gene TRBV2 combines with J gene TRBJ2-6; D gene unclear. Germline CDR1 reads SNHLY; CDR2 reads FYNNEI. V dropped 8 bases and J dropped 3 bases, with 5 bases sitting between them. The CDR3 is 12 residues long. The CDR3 bases are TGTGCCAGCTCCCGTGGGGCCAACGTCCTGACTTTC. It encodes CASSRGANVLTF.

The chain uses TRBV6-1 and TRBJ1-5; D unresolved. This CDR3 has 12 amino acids. Germline CDR1 MNHNS, CDR2 SASEGT. Trimming cost V 6 bases and J 4 bases, with 7 bases left between them. The CDR3 DNA reads TGTGCCAGCAGACGGATTAATCAGCCCCAGCATTTT. As protein: CASRRINQPQHF.

As to this clone: This sequence may be a read error, since a much larger clone differs from it by one base. The chain has TRBV5-1 and TRBJ1-1; the match to TRBD1 covers 8 bases. This CDR3 is built from 14 residues. Germline values: CDR1 SGHRS, CDR2 YFSETQ. The CDR3 loop reads CASSRGQGGTGAFF. For the CDR3, the DNA is TGCGCCAGCAGCCGAGGACAGGGAGGCACTGGAGCTTTCTTT.

The J gene is TRBJ1-3, the V gene TRBV15; D not certain. The germline CDR1 and CDR2 sequences are LNHNV and YYDKDF (reference sequence). Trimming shortened V by 0 bases and J by 0 bases, and 6 bases separated the two germline ends. This CDR3 region has 15 residues. This CDR3 is CATSREILSGNTIYF. As DNA, the CDR3 is TGTGCCACCAGCAGAGAGATACTCTCTGGAAACACCATATATTTT.

The genes are TRBV7-2 and TRBJ2-5; perhaps D is TRBD1 or TRBD2 (5 bases each). Germline V gene data show CDR1 as SGHTA and CDR2 as FQGNSA. The CDR3 is 15 residues long. V was clipped by 5 bases and J by 4 bases, with 17 bases between them. CDR3: CASSVGTQSGETQYF. The CDR3, as DNA: TGTGCCAGCAGCGTCGGGACCCAGTCGGGAGAGACCCAGTACTTC.